This T cell receptor beta chain was sequenced during a study of CD8 T cells in Susac syndrome. An amount of RNA that ranged from roughly 0.5 to 1 ug was reverse transcribed with random hexamers. An immunoSEQ multiplex PCR generated amplified TCR beta CDR3 products spanning 54 Vbeta and 13 Jbeta. TCRdb independently ran MiXCR on the immunoSEQ multiplex PCR reads; one entry per CDR3 protein. The sample has roughly 130,000 distinct CDR3 sequences; nearly 95% are singletons. Germline V gene data show CDR1 as SEHNR and CDR2 as FQNEAQ (reference sequence). The CDR3 has 19 residues. The V segment lost 0 bases and the J segment 0 bases; nucleotides outside the gene matches: 7. Matched for age and sex, the controls were healthy donors. FACS was used to enrich TEMRA cells, whereas the CD8+ and CD4+ T cells were obtained by negative isolation.

The TCR sequence derives from a human donor in good health. The sample taken for sequencing was CD4+ T cells from PBMCs. This chain uses TRBV7-9 with TRBJ2-7; 14 bases match TRBD2. The DNA of the CDR3 is TGTGCCAGCAGCTTAGCCGGGACTAGCGGGAGAACCAGCTCCTACGAGCAGTACTTC. This translates into CASSLAGTSGRTSSYEQYF.